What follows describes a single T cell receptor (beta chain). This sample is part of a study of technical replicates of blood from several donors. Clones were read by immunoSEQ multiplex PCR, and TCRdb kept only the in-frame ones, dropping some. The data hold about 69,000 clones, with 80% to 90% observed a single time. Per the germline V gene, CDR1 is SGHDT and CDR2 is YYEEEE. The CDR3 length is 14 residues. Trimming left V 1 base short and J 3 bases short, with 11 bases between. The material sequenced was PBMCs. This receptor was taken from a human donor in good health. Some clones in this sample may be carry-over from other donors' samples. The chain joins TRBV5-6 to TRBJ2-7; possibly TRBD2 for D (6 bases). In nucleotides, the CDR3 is TGTGCCAGCAGCTTGTGGGGGGTCGGCTACGAGCAGTACTTC. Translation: CASSLWGVGYEQYF.